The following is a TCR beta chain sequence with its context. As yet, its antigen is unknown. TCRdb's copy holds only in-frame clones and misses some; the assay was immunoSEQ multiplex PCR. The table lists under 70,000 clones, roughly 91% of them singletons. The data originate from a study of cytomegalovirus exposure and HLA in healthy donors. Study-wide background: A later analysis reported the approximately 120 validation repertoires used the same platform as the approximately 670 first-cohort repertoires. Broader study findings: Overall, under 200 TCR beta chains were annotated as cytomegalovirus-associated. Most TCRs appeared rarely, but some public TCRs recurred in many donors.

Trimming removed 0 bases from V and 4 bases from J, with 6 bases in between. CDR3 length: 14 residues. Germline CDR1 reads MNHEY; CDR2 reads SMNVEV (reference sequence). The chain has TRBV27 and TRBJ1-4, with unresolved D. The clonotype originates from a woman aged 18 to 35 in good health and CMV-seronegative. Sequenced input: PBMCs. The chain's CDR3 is CASSLSSLNEKLFF. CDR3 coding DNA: TGTGCCAGCAGTTTATCTTCCCTTAATGAAAAACTGTTTTTT.